Listed below are T cell receptor beta chains from one sample, sequenced in a study of T cells in localized non-small cell lung cancer. Produced via immunoSEQ multiplex PCR; TCRdb's table is partial and in-frame only. Here the sample spans about 21,000 clones, around nine tenths being singletons. The sequenced sample was PBMCs, obtained before any cancer treatment. These TCRs come from a man aged 40-75 years with stage II squamous cell lung carcinoma. CDR3s include the opening cysteine and the closing phenylalanine or tryptophan. The D gene is left open where the match is weak. Clone size appears in some rows only: once, few, many, or a class for an expanded clone.

j_gene	abundance	d_gene	v_gene	CDR3aa	CDR3nt
TRBJ1-1	-	-	TRBV4-1	CASSQGRVGSTEAFF	TGCGCCAGCAGCCAAGGCCGGGTGGGGTCCACTGAAGCTTTCTTT
TRBJ2-3	-	TRBD2	TRBV11-3	CASSSTSGAGDTQYF	TGTGCCAGCAGCTCGACTAGCGGAGCCGGGGATACGCAGTATTTT
TRBJ2-3	-	-	TRBV2	CASTRGPRDTQYF	TGTGCCAGCACACGGGGGCCCCGGGATACGCAGTATTTT
TRBJ2-2	-	-	TRBV7-3	CASSLARVGNGGELFF	TGTGCCAGCAGCTTAGCCAGGGTCGGGAACGGCGGGGAGCTGTTTTTT
TRBJ1-4	once	-	TRBV4-3	CASSQDRALGKLFF	TGCGCCAGCAGCCAAGACAGGGCCCTGGGAAAACTGTTTTTT
TRBJ2-7	-	TRBD1	TRBV7-9	CASSLGTGYYEQYF	TGTGCCAGCAGCCTAGGGACAGGGTACTACGAGCAGTACTTC
TRBJ2-3	-	-	TRBV4-1	CASSPHSEGVTPDTQYF	TGCGCCAGCAGCCCTCATTCTGAGGGAGTGACCCCAGATACGCAGTATTTT
TRBJ2-7	-	-	TRBV5-5	CASSKAGWSEHEQYF	TGTGCCAGCAGTAAGGCGGGGTGGTCTGAGCACGAGCAGTACTTC
TRBJ1-2	-	-	TRBV6-1	CASSTVVGGNYGYTF	TGTGCCAGCAGTACGGTCGTGGGAGGTAACTATGGCTACACCTTC
TRBJ2-7	few	-	TRBV30	CAWNRQSFYEQYF	TGTGCCTGGAATCGACAGTCTTTCTACGAGCAGTACTTC
TRBJ2-2	-	-	TRBV15	CATSRGLVGAGELFF	TGTGCCACCAGCAGAGGTCTTGTGGGGGCCGGGGAGCTGTTTTTT
TRBJ2-7	once	-	TRBV5-5	CASSPEPYEQYF	TGTGCCAGCAGCCCGGAGCCTTACGAGCAGTACTTC
TRBJ1-3	-	TRBD1	TRBV7-3	CASSEQGGGNTIYF	TGTGCCAGCAGTGAACAGGGGGGCGGAAACACCATATATTTT
TRBJ1-5	-	-	TRBV19	CASTDTAVDNQPQHF	TGTGCCAGTACGGACACGGCTGTTGACAATCAGCCCCAGCATTTT
TRBJ2-1	-	-	TRBV12-1	CASSSRGGNSYNEQFF	TGTGCCAGCAGCTCCCGTGGCGGCAACTCGTACAATGAGCAGTTCTTC
TRBJ1-2	-	-	TRBV21-1	CASSKIGGAPYGYTF	TGTGCCAGCAGCAAGATAGGGGGCGCTCCCTATGGCTACACCTTC
TRBJ2-5	-	TRBD1	TRBV7-9	CASRKLGRGYQETQYF	TGTGCCAGCAGGAAGCTGGGCAGGGGGTACCAAGAGACCCAGTACTTC
TRBJ2-2	-	TRBD2	TRBV7-6	CASSLSAGGGAVDGELFF	TGTGCCAGCAGCTTATCGGCAGGCGGGGGGGCCGTTGACGGGGAGCTGTTTTTT